What follows are 32 T cell receptor beta chains derived from one specimen sequenced in a study of blood T cell repertoires in COVID-19. Generated by immunoSEQ multiplex PCR, the TCRdb table keeps only in-frame clones and is missing some. The sample has approximately 120,000 clones, about 82% seen once. Sequencing was done on a sample of peripheral blood. Source of these receptors: a human donor in a cohort sampled during active COVID-19.

A few counts support this clone. The V gene is TRBV6-6, the J gene TRBJ1-5; D call uncertain. This CDR3 is 13 amino acids long. V was clipped by 8 bases and J by 0 bases, with 8 bases between them. The germline V gene has CDR1 MNHNY and CDR2 SVGAGI (reference sequence). CDR3 sequence: CASRGYSNQPQHF. CDR3 in DNA: TGTGCCAGCCGAGGATATAGCAATCAGCCCCAGCATTTT.

This rearrangement joins TRBV6-4 to TRBJ2-3; 8 positions agree with TRBD2. The length of the CDR3 is 15 residues. Germline loops: CDR1 MRHNA, CDR2 SNTAGT. The V segment lost 4 bases and the J segment 4 bases; nucleotides outside the gene matches: 7. CDR3 nucleotides: TGTGCCAGCAGTGTTGGACTAGCCCTTCCAGATACGCAGTATTTT. As protein: CASSVGLALPDTQYF.

The V gene is TRBV7-9, the J gene TRBJ1-4; possible D gene TRBD1, 5 bases. Germline CDR1 SEHNR, CDR2 FQNEAQ (reference sequence). V lost 8 bases and J lost 7, with 14 bases in between. The CDR3 is 13 residues long. The CDR3 DNA sequence: TGTGCCAGCGGGAGGTGGGGGAGTGAAAAACTGTTTTTT. This translates into CASGRWGSEKLFF. The full variable domain, its missing parts supplied by reference TRBV7-9 and TRBJ1-4, is DTGVSQNPRHKITKRGQNVTFRCDPISEHNRLYWYRQTLGQGPEFLTYFQNEAQLEKSRLLSDRFSAERPKGSFSTLEIQRTEQGDSAMYLCASGRWGSEKLFFGSGTQLSVL.

The chain recombines TRBV10-3 with TRBJ1-2; 8 nucleotides agree with TRBD1. Germline CDR1 ENHRY, CDR2 SYGVKD. This CDR3 is 17 amino acids long. V shed 0 bases, J shed 0 bases, and the junction held 6 bases outside the gene matches. The CDR3 bases are TGTGCCATCAGTGAGTCGTCAGGGGGCCCAGCTAACTATGGCTACACCTTC. Amino acid sequence: CAISESSGGPANYGYTF.

The gene calls are TRBV7-2 and TRBJ1-5; 8 bases are shared with TRBD1. Germline CDR1 reads SGHTA; CDR2 reads FQGNSA. The CDR3 totals 14 residues. The ends lost 5 bases at V and 5 bases at J; junction bases unmatched: 5. CDR3 residues: CASSKAGGDQPQHF. DNA for the CDR3: TGTGCCAGCAGCAAAGCAGGGGGCGATCAGCCCCAGCATTTT.

V and J are TRBV15 and TRBJ2-3; possibly TRBD2 for D (6 bases). The CDR3 sequence is 15 residues long. V shed 0 bases and J shed 2 bases, with 9 bases lying between them. CDR1 is LNHNV, CDR2 YYDKDF, per germline (reference sequence). The CDR3 nucleotides are TGTGCCACCAGCAGAGAGCGGGGCTCCACAGATACGCAGTATTTT. Translating it yields CATSRERGSTDTQYF.

In this sample, this clone turned up once. The CDR3 region has the DNA TGCGCCAGCAGCCAAGCGGGAGGGTCCTACAATGAGCAGTTCTTC. Translation gives CASSQAGGSYNEQFF. The chain links TRBV5-1 to TRBJ2-1; 10 bases map to TRBD2. In germline, CDR1 is SGHRS, CDR2 YFSETQ. The CDR3 is 15 residues long. With V trimmed by 4 bases and J by 1 base, 2 bases remained unmatched.

This chain connects TRBV7-9 to TRBJ2-5; 9 nucleotides line up with TRBD2. CDR1 and CDR2 (germline): SEHNR, FQNEAQ (reference sequence). The CDR3 contains 16 residues. Trimming cost V 5 bases and J 3 bases; bases outside gene matches: 10. CDR3 residues: CASSTVGLAGKETQYF. CDR3 nucleotide sequence: TGTGCCAGCAGCACCGTGGGACTAGCTGGAAAAGAGACCCAGTACTTC.

The chain joins TRBV10-3 to TRBJ2-7, with 7 bases fitting TRBD1. CDR1 ENHRY and CDR2 SYGVKD come from the germline V gene. This CDR3 region has 13 residues. The trim removed 2 bases at V and 3 bases at J, leaving 1 base unmatched. CDR3 in amino acids: CAISEGTVYEQYF. The CDR3 DNA is TGTGCCATCAGTGAGGGGACAGTCTACGAGCAGTACTTC.

The chain links TRBV5-1 to TRBJ1-5; a weak D match, TRBD1 (6 bases). Trimming took off 2 bases at V and 7 bases at J, with 16 bases between the two ends. Germline CDR1 SGHRS, CDR2 YFSETQ. The CDR3 loop spans 15 amino acids. The CDR3 coding sequence is TGCGCCAGCAGCTTAGAATCTGGGGGCGGGCAGCCCCAGCATTTT. Its translation: CASSLESGGGQPQHF.

The table lists this clone with a few counts. The chain uses TRBV7-2 and TRBJ1-1; D is possibly TRBD1 (5 bases). V lost 6 bases to trimming and J lost 1 base, with 12 bases between them. The CDR3 loop spans 14 amino acids. Germline values: CDR1 SGHTA, CDR2 FQGNSA. The chain's CDR3 is CASSTGLRNTEAFF. CDR3 nucleotide sequence: TGTGCCAGCAGTACGGGACTTCGGAACACTGAAGCTTTCTTT.

V and J are TRBV2 and TRBJ2-7; TRBD1 matches at 10 bases. This CDR3 has 12 residues. Germline-derived CDR1 and CDR2 are SNHLY and FYNNEI. V gave up 11 bases and J gave up 5 bases; unmatched junction bases: 6. The CDR3 DNA is TGTGCCGACCGGGACAGGGGTGACGAGCAGTACTTC. Translated: CADRDRGDEQYF.

This clone was recorded only once. The genes are TRBV28 and TRBJ1-3; D uncertain. Germline CDR1 and CDR2: MDHEN and SYDVKM. CDR3 length equals 13 residues. V was pared by 3 bases and J by 4 bases, with 7 bases between. The CDR3 spells CASSFSSGNTIYF. CDR3 sequence (DNA): TGTGCCAGCAGTTTCTCGTCCGGAAACACCATATATTTT.

The chain couples TRBV10-3 to TRBJ2-7, with D tentatively TRBD1 (6 bases). This CDR3 has 17 residues. Between the trimmed V and J ends, which lost 3 bases and 4 bases, there was a span of 22 bases. The germline CDR1 and CDR2 sequences are ENHRY and SYGVKD. The CDR3 DNA reads TGTGCCATCAGTGACCCCCCTCAGGGGCCAAGTGTATACGAGCAGTACTTC. Translating gives CAISDPPQGPSVYEQYF.

The V and J genes are TRBV11-2 and TRBJ2-3; D possibly corresponds to TRBD1 (6 bases). The germline gives CDR1 SGHAT, CDR2 FQNNGV. With 2 bases removed from V and 0 bases from J, the gap between germline ends came to 9 bases. The CDR3 covers 15 residues. The CDR3: CASSLPGASTDTQYF. The DNA of the CDR3 is TGTGCCAGCAGCTTACCAGGGGCTAGCACAGATACGCAGTATTTT.

This clone was seen a handful of times. The J gene is TRBJ2-3, the V gene TRBV5-6; TRBD2 aligns across 13 bases. J was trimmed by 4 bases and V by 4 bases; bases with no gene match: 6. Per germline, CDR1 SGHDT and CDR2 YYEEEE. This CDR3 spans 16 amino acids. The CDR3 DNA is TGTGCCAGCAGCCCAGGACTAGCGGGAGACCCAGATACGCAGTATTTT. Amino acids: CASSPGLAGDPDTQYF.

The chain links TRBV7-2 to TRBJ1-2; TRBD1 agrees at 7 bases. The CDR3 consists of 13 residues. Germline CDR1 and CDR2: SGHTA and FQGNSA. Losses at the gene ends were 3 bases for V and 7 bases for J; bases not matched to a gene: 5. The CDR3 region has the DNA TGTGCCAGCAGCTTCTCGACAGGGACTGGCTACACCTTC. This translates into CASSFSTGTGYTF. The whole variable domain, filled in from reference TRBV7-2 and TRBJ1-2, reads GAGVSQSPSNKVTEKGKDVELRCDPISGHTALYWYRQSLGQGLEFLIYFQGNSAPDKSGLPSDRFSAERTGGSVSTLTIQRTQQEDSAVYLCASSFSTGTGYTFGSGTRLTVV.

J is TRBJ2-3 and V is TRBV2; 7 nucleotides agree with TRBD2. Germline V gene sequence: CDR1 SNHLY, CDR2 FYNNEI. The length of the CDR3 is 13 residues. Trimming at V came to 9 bases and at J to 4 bases, leaving 7 bases not matched to a gene. CDR3 sequence (DNA): TGTGCCAGACTGAGGCGGGAGTCAGATACGCAGTATTTT. Protein product: CARLRRESDTQYF.

The chain has TRBV30 and TRBJ1-4; D uncertain. Germline CDR1 is GTSNPN and CDR2 is SVGIG (reference sequence). The V gene lost 4 bases and the J gene lost 0 bases, with 12 bases spanning the gap. The CDR3 length is 15 residues. The CDR3 region is CAWNAGSATNEKLFF. The CDR3 DNA follows: TGTGCCTGGAATGCGGGGTCTGCAACTAATGAAAAACTGTTTTTT.

The gene calls are TRBV9 and TRBJ1-2; the D gene is possibly TRBD1 (5 bases). The CDR3 has 12 amino acids. V dropped 8 bases and J dropped 4 bases, with 12 bases sitting between them. Germline assignment: CDR1 SGDLS and CDR2 YYNGEE. The chain's CDR3 is CARGEGRYGYTF. The CDR3 region has the DNA TGTGCCAGGGGGGAGGGGCGCTATGGCTACACCTTC. The variable domain in full, with the rest retrieved from reference TRBV9 and TRBJ1-2, is DSGVTQTPKHLITATGQRVTLRCSPRSGDLSVYWYQQSLDQGLQFLIQYYNGEERAKGNILERFSAQQFPDLHSELNLSSLELGDSALYFCARGEGRYGYTFGSGTRLTVV.

The rearrangement uses TRBV5-1 and TRBJ1-1; no definite D call. With 0 bases removed from V and 4 bases from J, the gap between germline ends came to 16 bases. The CDR3 covers 16 residues. Germline CDR1 is SGHRS and CDR2 is YFSETQ. For the CDR3, the DNA is TGCGCCAGCAGCTTGGGTCCGGCGCTGGGCAGCACTGAAGCTTTCTTT. Translated, it gives CASSLGPALGSTEAFF.

Here the CDR3 DNA reads TGTGCCAGCAGCCCCGGCTGGCGGGGCACCTCCTACAATGAGCAGTTCTTC. Encoded protein: CASSPGWRGTSYNEQFF. The rearrangement joins TRBV3-1 (or the pseudogene TRBV3-2) to TRBJ2-1, with D tentatively TRBD2 (6 bases). Germline V gene data show CDR1 as LGHDT and CDR2 as YNNKEL (reference sequence). Trimming removed 4 bases at V and 0 bases at J, with 16 bases between. The CDR3 totals 17 residues.

The rearrangement links TRBV4-3 to TRBJ2-5; perhaps TRBD2 as D (6 bases). V was clipped by 3 bases and J by 4 bases, with 12 bases between them. CDR3 length equals 14 residues. Germline values: CDR1 LGHNA, CDR2 YSLEER. Here the CDR3 DNA reads TGCGCCAGCAGCCAGGCGACTAGTTTAGAGACCCAGTACTTC. Encoded protein: CASSQATSLETQYF.

This clone was counted once. This sequence joins TRBV18 and TRBJ2-3; the D is unclear. The V and J ends lost 9 bases and 0 bases respectively, with 7 bases between them. The germline V gene encodes CDR1 KGHSH and CDR2 LQKENI. The CDR3 contains 12 residues. The CDR3 coding sequence is TGTGCCAGTTCCGGTAGCACAGATACGCAGTATTTT. This codes for CASSGSTDTQYF.

The chain carries TRBV6-5 and TRBJ2-2, with 7 bases lining up with TRBD2. CDR3 size: 15 residues. V was pared by 7 bases and J by 6 bases, with 11 bases of the junction left unmatched. Germline CDR1 is MNHEY and CDR2 is SVGAGI. In nucleotides, the CDR3 is TGTGCCAGCAAAGGACTAGTCATATCTTCCGGGGAGCTGTTTTTT. As protein: CASKGLVISSGELFF.

V is TRBV10-2 and J is TRBJ2-7; TRBD2 matches at 11 bases. Trimming removed 6 bases from V and 5 bases from J; junction bases left unmatched: 9. The CDR3 runs 15 residues. Germline CDR1 and CDR2: WSHSY and SAAADI. The CDR3 spells CASRQTSGSFHEQYF. DNA of the CDR3: TGCGCCAGCAGACAAACTAGCGGGAGCTTCCACGAGCAGTACTTC.

This chain connects TRBV6-5 to TRBJ2-1; TRBD2 aligns across 8 bases. The CDR3 covers 15 residues. CDR1 and CDR2 from the germline V gene are MNHEY and SVGAGI. Trimming at V came to 7 bases and at J to 2 bases, leaving 7 bases not matched to a gene. The CDR3 bases are TGTGCCAGCATTCCCCCGGGACTAGCCTACAATGAGCAGTTCTTC. Translated: CASIPPGLAYNEQFF.

The CDR3 DNA is TGTGCCAGCAGCTTGACAGGGGTCACTGAAGCTTTCTTT. Its translation is CASSLTGVTEAFF. This sequence joins TRBV12-3 or TRBV12-4 and TRBJ1-1, with TRBD1 identical over 8 bases. The CDR3 totals 13 residues. After removal of 6 bases from V and 4 bases from J, the junction contained 4 bases not matched to a gene.

The chain uses TRBV7-2 and TRBJ2-5; unclear D gene. Trimming removed 4 bases at V and 4 bases at J, with 13 bases between. This CDR3 has 14 amino acids. Per the germline V gene, CDR1 is SGHTA and CDR2 is FQGNSA. CDR3 nucleotides: TGTGCCAGCAGCTCTTTCGCGAGCCTAGAGACCCAGTACTTC. This translates into CASSSFASLETQYF.

The DNA for the CDR3 is TGTGCCAGCAGCTTGGCCAGGCATTACGGCTATGGCTACACCTTC. Protein: CASSLARHYGYGYTF. The rearrangement joins TRBV5-8 to TRBJ1-2; D gene uncertain. V was trimmed by 0 bases and J by 4 bases, leaving 13 bases between them. There are 15 residues in the CDR3. Germline V lookup: CDR1 SGHTS, CDR2 YDEGEE.

The rearrangement joins TRBV3-1 (or the pseudogene TRBV3-2) to TRBJ2-6; 13 nucleotides line up with TRBD2. The length of the CDR3 is 20 residues. The V gene end was trimmed by 0 bases and the J gene end by 4 bases; junction bases not matched to a gene: 9. Per the germline V gene, CDR1 is LGHDT and CDR2 is YNNKEL (reference sequence). In nucleotides, the CDR3 is TGTGCCAGCAGCCAAGACTATGAACTAGCGGGAGGGACCGGGGCCAACGTCCTGACTTTC. Its protein product is CASSQDYELAGGTGANVLTF.

The chain links TRBV4-3 to TRBJ2-1, with D possibly matching TRBD2 (6 bases). The V gene lost 3 bases and the J gene lost 0 bases, with 18 bases spanning the gap. Germline V CDR1 and CDR2: LGHNA, YSLEER. The CDR3 totals 18 residues. The CDR3 nucleotides are TGCGCCAGCAGCCACGAATGGACTACATTAAACTCCTACAATGAGCAGTTCTTC. Its translation: CASSHEWTTLNSYNEQFF.